Presented here are 23 T cell receptor beta chains from one specimen sequenced in a study of OX40 agonist ivuxolimab in advanced cancers. Assay used: immunoSEQ multiplex PCR; TCRdb lists only in-frame clones, some missing. This sample has over 45,000 clones; around 90% occur once, and the top ten carry 3% to 4%. The specimen was CD4+ or CD8+ T cells sorted from blood, collected in a trial of the OX40 agonist ivuxolimab. All receptors come from an adult with an advanced solid tumor such as melanoma, head and neck, liver or kidney cancer.

V usage is TRBV10-1 and J usage is TRBJ2-2; D possibly corresponds to TRBD2 (6 bases). This CDR3 is built from 15 residues. V shed 3 bases and J shed 4 bases, with 12 bases lying between them. From germline, CDR1 is WNHNN and CDR2 SYGVQD (reference sequence). CDR3 sequence reads: CASSETSPPTGELFF. The CDR3 nucleotides read TGCGCCAGCAGTGAAACTAGCCCCCCCACCGGGGAGCTGTTTTTT.

The chain combines TRBV10-3 with TRBJ2-4; D is undetermined. The CDR3 contains 11 residues. Per germline, CDR1 ENHRY and CDR2 SYGVKD. The ends were cut back, 11 bases at V and 7 bases at J, with 12 bases in the middle. CDR3 amino acids: CAFAEWNIQYF. In nucleotides, the CDR3 is TGTGCCTTTGCGGAGTGGAACATTCAGTACTTC.

The V gene is TRBV14, the J gene TRBJ1-1; weak D call: TRBD1 (6 bases). The germline V and J ends were trimmed by 3 bases and 4 bases, with 12 bases remaining between them. Germline assignment: CDR1 SGHDN and CDR2 FVKESK. The CDR3 is 14 amino acids. Here the CDR3 reads CASSQLAGATEAFF. The CDR3 DNA follows: TGTGCCAGCAGCCAGCTCGCGGGGGCCACTGAAGCTTTCTTT.

This chain joins TRBV6-1 and TRBJ2-6; no definite D call. The CDR3 length is 15 residues. Trimming removed 2 bases from V and 1 base from J, with 6 bases in between. The germline V gene encodes CDR1 MNHNS and CDR2 SASEGT. CDR3 nucleotide sequence: TGTGCCAGCAGTGAATGGGGATCTGGGGCCAACGTCCTGACTTTC. Its protein product is CASSEWGSGANVLTF.

The V gene is TRBV10-3, the J gene TRBJ2-3, with 11 nucleotides matching TRBD2. The CDR3 has 17 amino acids. V lost 0 bases, J lost 2 bases, and 4 bases stayed unmatched. Germline assignment: CDR1 ENHRY and CDR2 SYGVKD. CDR3 DNA sequence: TGTGCCATCAGTGAGTCGACTAGCGGGGAATACACAGATACGCAGTATTTT. This gives the protein CAISESTSGEYTDTQYF.

This clone showed up just a few times. The CDR3 DNA reads as TGCGCCAGCAGCGGGCACGACTCCTACGAGCAGTACTTC. Translated, it gives CASSGHDSYEQYF. The chain joins TRBV5-1 to TRBJ2-7; no definite D call. The V and J ends lost 4 bases and 0 bases respectively, with 8 bases between them. Germline V gives CDR1 SGHRS, CDR2 YFSETQ. The CDR3 sequence is 13 residues long.

The V gene is TRBV4-3, the J gene TRBJ1-3; no clear D gene. CDR3 size: 16 residues. Germline V gene sequence: CDR1 LGHNA, CDR2 YSLEER. V was pared by 3 bases and J by 0 bases, with 12 bases between. CDR3 nucleotide sequence: TGCGCCAGCAGCCACCCTTTGACTGACTCTGGAAACACCATATATTTT. Its protein product is CASSHPLTDSGNTIYF.

This rearrangement joins TRBV18 to TRBJ1-1; weak D call: TRBD1 (6 bases). Trimming shortened V by 3 bases and J by 0 bases, and 11 bases separated the two germline ends. This CDR3 spans 15 amino acids. CDR1 is KGHSH, CDR2 LQKENI, per germline. CDR3 protein: CASSPRDTMNTEAFF. The DNA of the CDR3 is TGTGCCAGCTCACCCCGGGACACAATGAACACTGAAGCTTTCTTT.

V and J are TRBV4-1 and TRBJ2-7, with TRBD2 identical over 14 bases. This CDR3 spans 17 amino acids. J lost 3 bases, V lost 4 bases, and 8 bases had no gene match. Per germline, CDR1 MGHRA and CDR2 YSYEKL. CDR3: CASSPAGLAGAYYEQYF. The CDR3 DNA follows: TGCGCCAGCAGCCCAGCGGGACTAGCGGGGGCCTACTACGAGCAGTACTTC.

The genes are TRBV5-1 and TRBJ2-5; 8 bases fit TRBD1. Germline CDR1 and CDR2: SGHRS and YFSETQ. V gave up 2 bases and J gave up 5 bases; unmatched junction bases: 11. The CDR3 contains 16 residues. The CDR3 DNA follows: TGCGCCAGCAGCTTATCGGGACAGGACAACTGGGAGACCCAGTACTTC. It translates to CASSLSGQDNWETQYF.

The rearrangement uses TRBV18 and TRBJ2-1; TRBD2 is a possible D gene (5 bases). Germline V gives CDR1 KGHSH, CDR2 LQKENI. CDR3 length: 17 residues. V dropped 1 base and J dropped 2 bases, with 15 bases sitting between them. The CDR3: CASSPHEIRRTYNEQFF. The CDR3 coding sequence is TGTGCCAGCTCACCACATGAGATCAGGAGGACCTACAATGAGCAGTTCTTC. The whole variable domain, filled in from reference TRBV18 and TRBJ2-1, reads NAGVMQNPRHLVRRRGQEARLRCSPMKGHSHVYWYRQLPEEGLKFMVYLQKENIIDESGMPKERFSAEFPKEGPSILRIQQVVRGDSAAYFCASSPHEIRRTYNEQFFGPGTRLTVL.

The rearrangement links TRBV30 to TRBJ1-2, with a possible D match to TRBD1 (6 bases). The germline V gene encodes CDR1 GTSNPN and CDR2 SVGIG (reference sequence). V was clipped by 0 bases and J by 8 bases, with 16 bases between them. The CDR3 sequence is 14 residues long. In DNA form, the CDR3 reads TGTGCCTGGAGTGTACAGGGAGGGTTGGTAGGCTACACCTTC. This sequence encodes CAWSVQGGLVGYTF.

This clone showed up just once. In the same sample, other DNA sequences code for this CDR3. This sequence joins TRBV2 and TRBJ1-5; D remains ambiguous. Trimming stripped 4 bases from V and 0 bases from J, with 7 bases between. Germline CDR1 reads SNHLY; CDR2 reads FYNNEI. The CDR3 has 14 residues. CDR3 DNA: TGTGCCAGCAGTGGACTGAGTAGCAATCAGCCCCAGCATTTT. Residues: CASSGLSSNQPQHF. Together with reference TRBV2 and TRBJ1-5, the CDR3 gives the full variable domain: EPEVTQTPSHQVTQMGQEVILRCVPISNHLYFYWYRQILGQKVEFLVSFYNNEISEKSEIFDDQFSVERPDGSNFTLKIRSTKLEDSAMYFCASSGLSSNQPQHFGDGTRLSIL.

The chain carries TRBV5-1 and TRBJ2-2; D is ambiguous. The CDR3 consists of 13 residues. Looked up from germline, CDR1 is SGHRS and CDR2 is YFSETQ. Trimming cost V 2 bases and J 3 bases, with 5 bases left between them. The chain's CDR3 is CASSFGDTGELFF. CDR3 sequence (DNA): TGCGCCAGCAGCTTTGGGGACACCGGGGAGCTGTTTTTT.

This clone was counted a single time. This rearrangement joins TRBV7-2 to TRBJ2-1, with TRBD2 matching 11 bases. Germline-derived CDR1 and CDR2 are SGHTA and FQGNSA. The V gene end was trimmed by 5 bases and the J gene end by 7 bases; junction bases not matched to a gene: 7. This CDR3 has 15 amino acids. CDR3 DNA: TGTGCCAGCAGCGCTAGCGGGGGGTTAGGAAATGAGCAGTTCTTC. Translating gives CASSASGGLGNEQFF.

This clone was picked up one time. The CDR3 sequence is CASSILTGGKFF. CDR3 nucleotides: TGTGCCAGCAGTATACTAACAGGGGGGAAGTTCTTC. This chain links TRBV28 with TRBJ2-1; 8 bases agree with TRBD1. This CDR3 is built from 12 residues. From germline, CDR1 is MDHEN and CDR2 SYDVKM. V was clipped by 5 bases and J by 14 bases; unmatched bases: 8.

The chain uses TRBV4-3 and TRBJ1-1, with D perhaps TRBD1 (6 bases). V was cut by 2 bases and J by 1 base, with 11 bases left in between. This CDR3 comprises 15 residues. Germline V gene sequence: CDR1 LGHNA, CDR2 YSLEER. CDR3 coding DNA: TGCGCCAGCAGCCAACCAGGGACAAAGAACACTGAAGCTTTCTTT. Translated: CASSQPGTKNTEAFF.

CDR3 sequence: CASSLAGGSTDTQYF. CDR3 DNA: TGTGCCAGCAGTTTAGCGGGGGGAAGCACAGATACGCAGTATTTT. This sequence joins TRBV28 and TRBJ2-3; 8 bases align to TRBD2. Per germline, CDR1 MDHEN and CDR2 SYDVKM. The CDR3 sequence is 15 residues long. With 2 bases clipped from V and 0 bases from J, the junction kept 1 base outside the gene matches.

V and J are TRBV27 and TRBJ2-1; 9 bases are shared with TRBD2. Germline assignment: CDR1 MNHEY and CDR2 SMNVEV (reference sequence). J gave up 4 bases and V 5 bases, and 6 bases lay outside the gene matches. The CDR3 is 15 residues long. The CDR3 region is CASSPQLAGYNEQFF. CDR3 nucleotide sequence: TGTGCCAGCAGTCCCCAGCTAGCGGGATACAATGAGCAGTTCTTC.

The gene calls are TRBV27 and TRBJ1-2, with no clear D. Between the trimmed V and J ends, which lost 2 bases and 8 bases, there was a span of 15 bases. Germline V gene lookup returns CDR1 MNHEY and CDR2 SMNVEV (reference sequence). The CDR3 is made up of 14 amino acids. For the CDR3, the DNA is TGTGCCAGCAGTTTAAATATGGGTGTTCGGGGCTACACCTTC. This encodes CASSLNMGVRGYTF.

The chain has TRBV4-1 and TRBJ2-7; D gene uncertain. The CDR3 has 14 residues. Per germline, CDR1 MGHRA and CDR2 YSYEKL. Trimming took off 4 bases at V and 3 bases at J, with 13 bases between the two ends. Here the CDR3 reads CASSPLKADYEQYF. In nucleotides, the CDR3 is TGCGCCAGCAGCCCTTTAAAGGCGGACTACGAGCAGTACTTC.

The chain uses TRBV6-1 and TRBJ2-1, with D perhaps matching TRBD1 (5 bases). The CDR3 covers 16 residues. Germline V gene data show CDR1 as MNHNS and CDR2 as SASEGT. The ends were cut back, 5 bases at V and 2 bases at J, with 16 bases in the middle. As DNA, the CDR3 is TGTGCCAGCAGTAAAGGGCAGGGCTTTACCTACAATGAGCAGTTCTTC. It encodes CASSKGQGFTYNEQFF.

This clone was observed a single time. The V call is TRBV9, the J call TRBJ1-3; 10 nucleotides agree with TRBD1. This CDR3 comprises 17 residues. Trimming at V came to 6 bases and at J to 2 bases, leaving 11 bases not matched to a gene. Germline-derived CDR1 and CDR2 are SGDLS and YYNGEE. The CDR3 coding sequence is TGTGCCAGCAACAGGGGGGCGGGACAGGGGCCTGGAAACACCATATATTTT. Its translation is CASNRGAGQGPGNTIYF.